The 9 T cell receptor beta chains in this list originate from one sample, sequenced in a study of metastatic and nonmetastatic thyroid tumors (dated by TCRdb to 2018 to 2021). Library preparation was by PCR. Sequencing took place on an Illumina HiSeq 4000. Through fastp at Q25 and MiXCR, TCRdb rebuilt clones from the public reads, retaining in-frame beta chains. This sample has some 6,600 clones in its table, and roughly 33% of those were observed once. Around 13% of the sample is in the top ten clones. No treatment had been received by any patient before thyroid surgery. Sample: adjacent normal tissue. Every receptor here comes from a female donor with papillary thyroid cancer or a benign thyroid nodule (not recorded which). Some clones in this sample may be carry-over from other donors' samples.

This clone was detected only a few times. This rearrangement joins TRBV28 to TRBJ2-2; 8 nucleotides line up with TRBD2. The CDR3 extends over 14 amino acids. Germline V gene data show CDR1 as MDHEN and CDR2 as SYDVKM. Unmatched junction bases numbered 5, after V lost 5 bases and J lost 6 bases. The CDR3 bases are TGTGCCAGCAGTATGACTAGCGCGGCCGGGGAGCTGTTTTTT. This codes for CASSMTSAAGELFF.

This clone was seen more than once but under ten times. J is TRBJ2-7 and V is TRBV11-2; no definite D call. Trimming removed 2 bases from V and 9 bases from J, with 11 bases in between. The CDR3 is 12 residues long. Germline V gene sequence: CDR1 SGHAT, CDR2 FQNNGV. The CDR3 nucleotides read TGTGCCAGCAGCTTACAAAACCGAGGGCAGTACTTC. Translated: CASSLQNRGQYF.

V is TRBV6-1 and J is TRBJ2-3, with D unclear. V was trimmed by 2 bases and J by 4 bases, leaving 1 base between them. This CDR3 is built from 11 residues. CDR1 and CDR2 from the germline V gene are MNHNS and SASEGT. The CDR3 region has the DNA TGTGCCAGCAGTGAATCAGATACGCAGTATTTT. Protein product: CASSESDTQYF.

The chain recombines TRBV20-1 with TRBJ2-3; 10 bases fit TRBD2. With 2 bases clipped from V and 4 bases from J, the junction kept 9 bases outside the gene matches. CDR1 and CDR2 (germline): DFQATT, SNEGSKA (reference sequence). This CDR3 contains 16 residues. CDR3 nucleotide sequence: TGCAGTGCTAGATCGCTAGCGGGAGAGTCTGCAGATACGCAGTATTTT. Translated: CSARSLAGESADTQYF.

This clone appeared a single time. The rearrangement uses TRBV9 and TRBJ2-7; D remains unclear. CDR1 and CDR2 from the germline V gene are SGDLS and YYNGEE. The CDR3 is made up of 14 amino acids. The V end lost 2 bases, the J end lost 1 base, and 10 bases lay between the germline ends. The CDR3 DNA reads as TGTGCCAGCAGCGTGGGCTCGGATTCCTACGAGCAGTACTTC. Protein: CASSVGSDSYEQYF.

The gene calls are TRBV6-2 or TRBV6-3 and TRBJ2-7, with a weak D call TRBD1 (5 bases). The CDR3 is made up of 16 amino acids. V was cut by 1 base and J by 2 bases, with 15 bases left in between. CDR1 is MNHEY and CDR2 is SVGEGT in the germline V gene. CDR3 protein: CASSYYPRRVAYEQYF. CDR3 sequence (DNA): TGTGCCAGCAGTTACTACCCTCGCAGGGTCGCCTACGAGCAGTACTTC.

This clone has a handful of counts. The rearrangement links TRBV6-1 to TRBJ2-2, with D possibly TRBD2 on 6 matching bases. Germline CDR1 is MNHNS and CDR2 is SASEGT. Trimming stripped 6 bases from V and 3 bases from J, with 11 bases between. The CDR3 contains 14 residues. The CDR3 DNA sequence: TGTGCCAGCAGGAGATGGGAGGACACCGGGGAGCTGTTTTTT. Translated: CASRRWEDTGELFF.

A few counts support this clone. CDR3 DNA sequence: TGCGCCAGCAGGCCTCAGGGCTTAGGGGTCTACGAGCAGTACTTC. This gives the protein CASRPQGLGVYEQYF. This chain uses TRBV10-2 with TRBJ2-7, with D tentatively TRBD1 (5 bases). The CDR3 sequence is 15 residues long. The V end lost 6 bases, the J end lost 3 bases, and 18 bases lay between the germline ends. Per the germline V gene, CDR1 is WSHSY and CDR2 is SAAADI.

This clone appeared a few times. This chain links TRBV19 with TRBJ2-5, with unresolved D. The CDR3 spans 14 residues. Germline V lookup: CDR1 LNHDA, CDR2 SQIVND (reference sequence). The V end was cut by 5 bases, the J end by 3 bases, with 13 bases between. CDR3 nucleotides: TGTGCCAGTAGTCCTTTTAAAGTGGAAGAGACCCAGTACTTC. It encodes CASSPFKVEETQYF.